This T cell receptor (beta chain) emerged from a study of kidney transplant recipient with SARS-CoV-2 infection. This clonotype was counted ten times or more. TCRdb analysed the reads with MiXCR anew, one entry per CDR3 protein. The sample has approximately 250,000 distinct CDR3 sequences, 29% seen once; the top ten hold almost 7.5%. Trimming pared 5 bases from V and 10 bases from J, leaving 18 bases between. The CDR3 extends over 15 amino acids. CDR1 is MNHEY, CDR2 SVGAGI, per germline. Sequencing was performed on a blood sample, taken at baseline and on day 111 from a kidney transplant recipient. This clonotype was sampled from a male patient between 25 and 40 years old who had COVID-19 and was a kidney transplant recipient. Part of the T cell pool may stem from the graft donor. V gene TRBV6-5 combines with J gene TRBJ1-6; D not resolved. DNA for the CDR3: TGTGCCAGCAGTAGGACCCTTCCTGTATCCTCACCCCTCCACTTT. Its translation: CASSRTLPVSSPLHF.